A single sample gave rise to the 26 T cell receptor beta chains below, sequenced in a study of T cell repertoires in cytomegalovirus infection. TCRdb passed the reads through MiXCR, listing each CDR3 protein once. Of 40,000 to 55,000 distinct CDR3 sequences listed, roughly 20% were seen once; the top ten hold around 27%. The antigens for these receptors are not known. The sample in question was CD8+ T cells from cultured PBMCs, obtained from culture after CMV antigen stimulation. Every receptor here comes from a human donor in good health (CMV status not recorded). Some clones in this sample may be carry-over from other donors' samples.

The genes are TRBV7-8 and TRBJ2-4; a weak D match, TRBD1 (6 bases). The V gene lost 1 base and the J gene lost 0 bases, with 19 bases spanning the gap. CDR3 length: 19 residues. The germline V gene has CDR1 SGHVS and CDR2 FQNEAQ. Here the CDR3 DNA reads TGTGCCAGCAGCTTAGGGGCGCACAGGGCTCCTACAGCCAAAAACATTCAGTACTTC. Protein sequence: CASSLGAHRAPTAKNIQYF.

The chain recombines TRBV6-2 or TRBV6-3 with TRBJ2-1, with 11 bases that match TRBD2. Germline CDR1 and CDR2: MNHEY and SVGEGT. The length of the CDR3 is 15 residues. V was clipped by 6 bases and J by 3 bases; unmatched bases: 4. CDR3 sequence (DNA): TGTGCCAGCAGCGAGACTAGCGGGATCTACAATGAGCAGTTCTTC. This codes for CASSETSGIYNEQFF.

This rearrangement joins TRBV7-9 to TRBJ1-2; D may be TRBD1 (6 bases). CDR1 and CDR2 (germline): SEHNR, FQNEAQ (reference sequence). V shed 1 base and J shed 2 bases, with 17 bases lying between them. The CDR3 is 17 residues long. CDR3: CASSLGPHGTRNYGYTF. CDR3 sequence (DNA): TGTGCCAGCAGCTTAGGGCCCCACGGGACAAGAAACTATGGCTACACCTTC.

This chain uses TRBV11-1 with TRBJ2-4; no reliable D call. There are 14 residues in the CDR3. The V gene lost 5 bases and the J gene lost 0 bases, with 8 bases spanning the gap. CDR1 is SGHAT, CDR2 FQDESV, per germline (reference sequence). The DNA of the CDR3 is TGTGCCAGCAGCGGATGGGCAGCCAAAAACATTCAGTACTTC. Its translation: CASSGWAAKNIQYF.

A few counts support this clonotype. V is TRBV9 and J is TRBJ2-7; no clear D gene. V was clipped by 2 bases and J by 0 bases, with 9 bases between them. Germline V lookup: CDR1 SGDLS, CDR2 YYNGEE. This CDR3 has 14 amino acids. In DNA, the CDR3 is TGTGCCAGCAGCGTGTCAGAGCTCTCCTACGAGCAGTACTTC. Its translation: CASSVSELSYEQYF.

V is TRBV6-6 and J is TRBJ2-7; perhaps TRBD1 as D (5 bases). The length of the CDR3 is 14 residues. Germline values: CDR1 MNHNY, CDR2 SVGAGI (reference sequence). The germline V and J ends were trimmed by 0 bases and 1 base, with 7 bases remaining between them. CDR3 sequence: CASSYSSGSYEQYF. The CDR3 DNA follows: TGTGCCAGCAGTTACTCTTCAGGGTCCTACGAGCAGTACTTC.

The sample holds a few counts of this clonotype. V gene TRBV15 combines with J gene TRBJ1-1, with 7 nucleotides matching TRBD1. Trimming cost V 1 base and J 5 bases; bases outside gene matches: 4. The length of the CDR3 is 14 residues. Looked up from germline, CDR1 is LNHNV and CDR2 is YYDKDF (reference sequence). CDR3 sequence reads: CATSRVDRETEAFF. The CDR3 coding sequence is TGTGCCACCAGCAGAGTAGACAGGGAAACTGAAGCTTTCTTT.

A note on this clonotype: The junction shows a germline mismatch at one end, possibly a read error. The rearrangement joins TRBV6-2 or TRBV6-3 to TRBJ1-1, with a tentative D call TRBD1 (5 bases). This CDR3 region has 11 residues. Germline values: CDR1 MNHEY, CDR2 SVGEGT. CDR3 sequence: CDSTQGAEAFF. The CDR3 DNA reads as TGTGACAGCACCCAGGGAGCTGAAGCTTTCTTT.

This clonotype appeared a few times. The chain employs TRBV7-2 and TRBJ1-2; 7 bases agree with TRBD1. CDR1 is SGHTA, CDR2 FQGNSA, per germline. The length of the CDR3 is 14 residues. Trimming cost V 6 bases and J 4 bases; bases outside gene matches: 8. The DNA for the CDR3 is TGTGCCAGCAGATATGACAGGGAATTCTATGGCTACACCTTC. The encoded protein is CASRYDREFYGYTF.

This clonotype was seen a few times. The V and J genes are TRBV19 and TRBJ2-7, with 8 positions matching TRBD1. V shed 3 bases and J 2 bases; nucleotides not matched to a gene: 0. The CDR3 sequence is 13 residues long. Germline V CDR1 and CDR2: LNHDA, SQIVND (reference sequence). CDR3 sequence: CASSMTGAYEQYF. The CDR3 region has the DNA TGTGCCAGTAGTATGACAGGGGCCTACGAGCAGTACTTC.

This clonotype has a count of ten or more. This sequence joins TRBV28 and TRBJ2-7, with 8 nucleotides matching TRBD1. The germline V gene encodes CDR1 MDHEN and CDR2 SYDVKM. After removal of 5 bases from V and 2 bases from J, the junction contained 11 bases not matched to a gene. This CDR3 is 16 amino acids long. The CDR3 DNA reads as TGTGCCAGCAGTCAGTCCGGGACAGGTCTTCCCTACGAGCAGTACTTC. As protein: CASSQSGTGLPYEQYF.

In this sample, this clonotype turned up many times. The rearrangement joins TRBV6-2 or TRBV6-3 to TRBJ2-1, with 13 bases aligning to TRBD2. There are 15 residues in the CDR3. Losses at the gene ends were 4 bases for V and 5 bases for J; bases not matched to a gene: 2. The germline CDR1 and CDR2 sequences are MNHEY and SVGEGT. The CDR3 DNA follows: TGTGCCAGCAGTTGGACTAGCGGGGGAAACAATGAGCAGTTCTTC. This sequence encodes CASSWTSGGNNEQFF.

The chain employs TRBV7-2 and TRBJ2-7; 9 bases match TRBD1. V was pared by 3 bases and J by 6 bases, with 3 bases of the junction left unmatched. CDR3 length: 13 amino acids. Germline V gene lookup returns CDR1 SGHTA and CDR2 FQGNSA. CDR3 loop: CASSFTGGSEQYF. CDR3 bases: TGTGCCAGCAGCTTTACAGGGGGCTCCGAGCAGTACTTC.

The V and J genes are TRBV5-1 and TRBJ2-1; 7 bases are a match to TRBD1. In germline, CDR1 is SGHRS, CDR2 YFSETQ. The V and J ends lost 3 bases and 5 bases, in that order; junction bases with no gene match: 8. The CDR3 totals 15 residues. CDR3 in DNA: TGCGCCAGCAGCTACCGGGACAGCCTTAACAATGAGCAGTTCTTC. It translates to CASSYRDSLNNEQFF.

At least ten counts were recorded for this clonotype. The V gene is TRBV7-2, the J gene TRBJ2-5; the match to TRBD2 covers 7 bases. Per germline, CDR1 SGHTA and CDR2 FQGNSA. The V gene end was trimmed by 0 bases and the J gene end by 7 bases; junction bases not matched to a gene: 5. CDR3 size: 14 residues. The CDR3 region has the DNA TGTGCCAGCAGCTTAGCGGGAGGGTTTTGGACCCAGTACTTC. Translation: CASSLAGGFWTQYF.

The J gene is TRBJ1-5, the V gene TRBV7-2; 7 bases match TRBD1. The CDR3 contains 15 residues. CDR1 SGHTA and CDR2 FQGNSA come from the germline V gene. The junction had 8 bases not matched to a gene; V was cut back by 7 bases and J by 2 bases. CDR3 amino acids: CASNNRGRGNQPQHF. The CDR3 bases are TGTGCCAGCAACAACAGGGGTAGGGGCAATCAGCCCCAGCATTTT. The full variable domain, rest sourced from reference TRBV7-2 and TRBJ1-5, is GAGVSQSPSNKVTEKGKDVELRCDPISGHTALYWYRQSLGQGLEFLIYFQGNSAPDKSGLPSDRFSAERTGGSVSTLTIQRTQQEDSAVYLCASNNRGRGNQPQHFGDGTRLSIL.

The V gene is TRBV27, the J gene TRBJ2-2; 8 nucleotides agree with TRBD2. Germline CDR1 and CDR2: MNHEY and SMNVEV (reference sequence). The J segment lost 1 base and the V segment lost 4 bases, leaving 17 bases of the junction unmatched. This CDR3 has 20 residues. The CDR3: CASSYFAWLTGTRNTGELFF. The CDR3 DNA reads TGTGCCAGCAGTTACTTTGCTTGGCTAACCGGGACTAGGAACACCGGGGAGCTGTTTTTT.

This clonotype came up many times. V is TRBV7-3 and J is TRBJ1-1; perhaps TRBD1 as D (5 bases). From germline, CDR1 is SGHTA and CDR2 FQGTGA. Between the trimmed V and J ends, which lost 5 bases and 0 bases, there was a span of 13 bases. The CDR3 is made up of 15 amino acids. The CDR3 region is CASSHAGGMNTEAFF. The CDR3 DNA is TGTGCCAGCAGCCACGCTGGGGGGATGAACACTGAAGCTTTCTTT.

This clonotype was observed a few times. CDR3 nucleotides: TGCGCCAGCAGCTTTACCTTCGGATCTAACTATGGCTACACCTTC. Translating it yields CASSFTFGSNYGYTF. The genes are TRBV5-1 and TRBJ1-2; unclear D gene. V dropped 2 bases and J dropped 0 bases, with 11 bases sitting between them. CDR3 size: 15 residues. CDR1 and CDR2 (germline): SGHRS, YFSETQ.

This sequence joins TRBV11-2 and TRBJ2-2; D is unclear. The CDR3 has 13 residues. Germline values: CDR1 SGHAT, CDR2 FQNNGV. V was shortened by 3 bases and J by 4 bases, with 6 bases between the two germline ends. The CDR3 here is CASSFGVTGELFF. CDR3 nucleotide sequence: TGTGCCAGCAGCTTTGGGGTCACCGGGGAGCTGTTTTTT.

The V and J genes are TRBV7-2 and TRBJ1-3, with D hard to call. The CDR3 covers 17 residues. In germline, CDR1 is SGHTA, CDR2 FQGNSA. Trimming stripped 0 bases from V and 0 bases from J, with 12 bases between. CDR3 sequence: CASSLARTLFSGNTIYF. As DNA, the CDR3 is TGTGCCAGCAGCTTAGCGAGAACCCTCTTCTCTGGAAACACCATATATTTT.

V and J are TRBV4-3 and TRBJ1-3; tentatively, D is TRBD1 (5 bases). In germline, CDR1 is LGHNA, CDR2 YSLEER. The CDR3 runs to 15 residues. Trimming removed 4 bases from V and 0 bases from J, with 10 bases in between. This CDR3 is CASSPQGNSGNTIYF. The CDR3 DNA reads as TGCGCCAGCAGCCCCCAGGGCAACTCTGGAAACACCATATATTTT.

This chain links TRBV6-5 with TRBJ2-7; no definite D call. The length of the CDR3 is 14 residues. Germline V gives CDR1 MNHEY, CDR2 SVGAGI. V shed 5 bases and J shed 5 bases, with 16 bases lying between them. The CDR3 DNA sequence: TGTGCCAGCAGTGAACGGACCTATACCGACGAGCAGTACTTC. Translated, it gives CASSERTYTDEQYF.

This clonotype was detected only a few times. This chain joins TRBV7-8 and TRBJ2-7; unclear D gene. The V gene's germline CDR1 is SGHVS and CDR2 FQNEAQ. The CDR3 is made up of 13 amino acids. V was trimmed by 3 bases and J by 3 bases, leaving 9 bases between them. The CDR3 sequence is CASSLDRLYEQYF. The CDR3 DNA is TGTGCCAGCAGCTTGGACCGCCTCTACGAGCAGTACTTC.

This chain joins TRBV28 and TRBJ2-7, with TRBD2 identical over 13 bases. Germline CDR1 is MDHEN and CDR2 is SYDVKM. Trimming took 6 bases from V and 5 from J; bases not matched to a gene: 10. The CDR3 consists of 16 residues. CDR3 protein: CASSLYRTSGRHEQYF. CDR3 bases: TGTGCCAGCAGCCTTTACCGGACTAGCGGGAGACACGAGCAGTACTTC.

This clonotype was counted only a few times. CDR3 sequence (DNA): TGTGCCAGCAGTTTAGGCGGGAATGAGGTGAAGACCCAGTACTTC. Its translation is CASSLGGNEVKTQYF. The rearrangement uses TRBV28 and TRBJ2-5, with D tentatively TRBD2 (6 bases). The V and J ends lost 2 bases and 6 bases respectively, with 16 bases between them. The CDR3 has 15 residues. The germline V gene has CDR1 MDHEN and CDR2 SYDVKM.